Listed here are 13 T cell receptor beta chains from one sample, sequenced in a study of cytomegalovirus exposure and HLA in healthy donors. The PCR was carried out with 60 Vbeta primers and 13 Jbeta primers. Some clones are missing from TCRdb's copy, which holds only in-frame ones; the method was immunoSEQ multiplex PCR. The sample comprises about 85,000 clones, over 70% of which are singletons, and about 34% rests with the top ten. The sequenced sample consisted of PBMCs. The receptors come from a man in his forties or fifties in good health and CMV-seropositive.

The chain couples TRBV21-1 to TRBJ1-2; the DNA was not used to check the table's D call, TRBD1. TRBV21-1 is given as a pseudogene. The CDR3 contains 13 residues. CDR3 in DNA: TGTGCCAGCAGCAAACAACAGGGGGGAGGCTACACCTTC. Translated, it gives CASSKQQGGGYTF.

The chain is built from TRBV6-5 and TRBJ1-2; no definite D call. The CDR3 totals 13 residues. Looked up from germline, CDR1 is MNHEY and CDR2 is SVGAGI. The ends were cut back, 4 bases at V and 1 base at J, with 7 bases in the middle. CDR3 DNA: TGTGCCAGCAGTTCATCTAATAACTATGGCTACACCTTC. Protein product: CASSSSNNYGYTF.

This clone has only a few counts. The rearrangement joins TRBV2 to TRBJ2-7; 7 nucleotides match TRBD1. V trimming: 5 bases; J trimming: 3 bases; junction bases outside the gene matches: 10. The CDR3 sequence is 15 residues long. CDR1 and CDR2 from the germline V gene are SNHLY and FYNNEI. CDR3 sequence (DNA): TGTGCCAGCAGTTACCAGGGGGTCCCTGGCTACGAGCAGTACTTC. Translating it yields CASSYQGVPGYEQYF.

The chain recombines TRBV6-6 with TRBJ2-7; the match to TRBD2 covers 9 bases. Per germline, CDR1 MNHNY and CDR2 SVGAGI (reference sequence). The CDR3 is made up of 15 amino acids. V trimming: 5 bases; J trimming: 7 bases; junction bases outside the gene matches: 12. The CDR3 nucleotides read TGTGCCAGCAGTCGGCTTAGCGGGAGCTCTGGGGAGCAGTACTTC. Its protein is CASSRLSGSSGEQYF.

This clone was found once. The J gene is TRBJ1-5, the V gene TRBV19; TRBD1 aligns across 10 bases. CDR1 is LNHDA, CDR2 SQIVND, per germline (reference sequence). Trimming removed 5 bases from V and 9 bases from J; junction bases left unmatched: 4. The CDR3 is 13 residues long. For the CDR3, the DNA is TGTGCCAGTAGTGTTGGACAGGGGGTGCCCCAGCATTTT. It codes for CASSVGQGVPQHF.

This clone has only one observation. This chain uses TRBV21-1 with TRBJ2-5; the table's D call TRBD2 went unverified against the DNA. TRBV21-1 is tagged as a pseudogene. The CDR3 runs to 17 residues. The CDR3 sequence: CASISWTSGRNQETQYF. In nucleotides, the CDR3 is TGTGCCAGCATCTCCTGGACTAGCGGGAGGAACCAAGAGACCCAGTACTTC.

The V and J genes are TRBV5-1 and TRBJ2-1; TRBD2 agrees at 9 bases. CDR3 length equals 15 residues. Losses at the gene ends were 0 bases for V and 8 bases for J; bases not matched to a gene: 6. Germline lookup yields CDR1 SGHRS and CDR2 YFSETQ. This CDR3 reads CASSLGAGGPYEQFF. As DNA, the CDR3 is TGCGCCAGCAGCTTGGGGGCGGGAGGGCCGTATGAGCAGTTCTTC.

The rearrangement uses TRBV6-1 and TRBJ1-3; D gene ambiguous. V dropped 5 bases and J dropped 0 bases, with 8 bases sitting between them. Germline values: CDR1 MNHNS, CDR2 SASEGT. The CDR3 consists of 14 residues. For the CDR3, the DNA is TGTGCCAGCAGTCCGGTCCGCTCTGGAAACACCATATATTTT. It translates to CASSPVRSGNTIYF.

V is TRBV19 and J is TRBJ2-1, with 7 bases identical to TRBD1. Germline CDR1 is LNHDA and CDR2 is SQIVND (reference sequence). The CDR3 loop spans 16 amino acids. Trimming removed 1 base from V and 2 bases from J; junction bases left unmatched: 5. The CDR3 DNA reads TGTGCCAGTAGTATAGTCCCGCAGGGGGCCTACAATGAGCAGTTCTTC. It specifies CASSIVPQGAYNEQFF.

This clone showed up just a few times. The chain joins TRBV30 to TRBJ2-1, with TRBD2 identical over 10 bases. From germline, CDR1 is GTSNPN and CDR2 SVGIG (reference sequence). J was trimmed by 7 bases and V by 3 bases; bases with no gene match: 9. The CDR3 runs to 15 residues. CDR3 nucleotide sequence: TGTGCCTGGAGAGCTCCGGGACTAGCGCAAAATGAGCAGTTCTTC. Translation: CAWRAPGLAQNEQFF.

This clone was observed a single time. The chain recombines TRBV10-3 with TRBJ2-7, with 8 bases fitting TRBD1. The CDR3 has 14 amino acids. Germline V lookup: CDR1 ENHRY, CDR2 SYGVKD. Trimming took 6 bases from V and 0 from J; bases not matched to a gene: 4. The CDR3 sequence: CAISLGQDSYEQYF. CDR3 in DNA: TGTGCCATCAGCCTGGGACAGGACTCCTACGAGCAGTACTTC.

The chain joins TRBV27 to TRBJ2-1; tentative D call: TRBD2 (5 bases). This CDR3 has 15 residues. Per the germline V gene, CDR1 is MNHEY and CDR2 is SMNVEV (reference sequence). Trimming took 1 base from V and 9 from J, leaving 16 bases between them. The CDR3 is CASSLLGAPGSEQFF. The CDR3 nucleotides read TGTGCCAGCAGTTTATTAGGCGCTCCGGGGAGTGAGCAGTTCTTC.

The V and J genes are TRBV15 and TRBJ1-2; D perhaps matches TRBD1 (6 bases). This CDR3 has 13 amino acids. V was trimmed by 4 bases and J by 2 bases, leaving 8 bases between them. Germline loops: CDR1 LNHNV, CDR2 YYDKDF (reference sequence). CDR3 protein: CATSNDRNYGYTF. CDR3 DNA: TGTGCCACCAGCAACGACAGGAACTATGGCTACACCTTC.